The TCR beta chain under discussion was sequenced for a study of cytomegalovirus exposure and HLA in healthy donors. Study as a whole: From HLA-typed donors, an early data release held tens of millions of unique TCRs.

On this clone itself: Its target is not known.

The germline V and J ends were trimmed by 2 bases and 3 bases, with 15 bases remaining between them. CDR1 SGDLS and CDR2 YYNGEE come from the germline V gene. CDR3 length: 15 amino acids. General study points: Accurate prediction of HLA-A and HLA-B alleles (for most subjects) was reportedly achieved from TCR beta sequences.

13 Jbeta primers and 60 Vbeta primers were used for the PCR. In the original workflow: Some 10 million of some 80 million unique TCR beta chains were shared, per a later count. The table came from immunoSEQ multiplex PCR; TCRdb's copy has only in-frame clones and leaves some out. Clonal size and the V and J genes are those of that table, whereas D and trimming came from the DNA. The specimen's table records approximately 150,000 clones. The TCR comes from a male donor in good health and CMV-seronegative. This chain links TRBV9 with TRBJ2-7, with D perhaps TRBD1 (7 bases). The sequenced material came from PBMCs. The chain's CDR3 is CASSVFNRGGYEQYF. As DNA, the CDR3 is TGTGCCAGCAGCGTCTTCAACAGGGGAGGCTACGAGCAGTACTTC.